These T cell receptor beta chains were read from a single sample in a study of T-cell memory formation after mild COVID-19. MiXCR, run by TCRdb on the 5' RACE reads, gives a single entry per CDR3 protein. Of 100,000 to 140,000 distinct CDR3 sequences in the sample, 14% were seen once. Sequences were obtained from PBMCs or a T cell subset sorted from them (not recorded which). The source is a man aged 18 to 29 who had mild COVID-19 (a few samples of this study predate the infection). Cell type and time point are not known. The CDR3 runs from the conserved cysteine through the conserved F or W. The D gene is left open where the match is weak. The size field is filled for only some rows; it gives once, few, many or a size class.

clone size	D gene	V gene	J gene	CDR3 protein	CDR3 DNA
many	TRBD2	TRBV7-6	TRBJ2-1	CASSLVTSDYNEQFF	TGTGCCAGCAGCTTAGTGACTAGCGATTACAATGAGCAGTTCTTC
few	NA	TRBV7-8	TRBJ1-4	CASSLGARDEKLFF	TGTGCCAGCAGCTTAGGGGCTCGGGATGAAAAACTGTTTTTT
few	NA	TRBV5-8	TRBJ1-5	CASSPPRAGNQPQHF	TGTGCCAGCAGCCCACCCCGGGCTGGCAATCAGCCCCAGCATTTT
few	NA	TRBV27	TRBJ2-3	CASSFLGSVPDTQYF	TGTGCCAGCAGTTTCTTGGGTAGCGTCCCAGATACGCAGTATTTT
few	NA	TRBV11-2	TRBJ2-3	CASSLAGSYADTQYF	TGTGCCAGCAGCTTAGCTGGGTCGTATGCGGATACGCAGTATTTT
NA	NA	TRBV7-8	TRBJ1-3	CASSHPSDSYGNTIYF	TGTGCCAGCAGCCATCCTTCCGACAGTTATGGAAACACCATATATTTT
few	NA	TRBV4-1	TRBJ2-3	CASSRHGPGSTDTQYF	TGCGCCAGCAGCCGCCACGGGCCAGGAAGCACAGATACGCAGTATTTT
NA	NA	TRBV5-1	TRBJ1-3	CASSLGWGDESGNTIYF	TGCGCCAGCAGCTTGGGCTGGGGGGATGAATCTGGAAACACCATATATTTT
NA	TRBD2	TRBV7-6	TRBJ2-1	CASSLYSGGDFPEQFF	TGTGCCAGCAGCTTATATAGCGGGGGGGACTTTCCTGAGCAGTTCTTC
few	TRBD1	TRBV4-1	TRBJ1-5	CASSQVAQGYQPQHF	TGCGCCAGCAGCCAAGTTGCACAGGGGTATCAGCCCCAGCATTTT
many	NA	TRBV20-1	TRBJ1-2	CSARGTVLGYTF	TGCAGTGCTAGAGGGACAGTCCTGGGCTACACCTTC
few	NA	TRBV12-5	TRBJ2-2	CASGLVIRGRSGELFF	TGTGCTAGTGGTTTGGTAATCCGGGGGCGGTCCGGGGAGCTGTTTTTT
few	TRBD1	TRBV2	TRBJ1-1	CARTGGFMNTEAFF	TGTGCCAGGACAGGGGGTTTTATGAACACTGAAGCTTTCTTT
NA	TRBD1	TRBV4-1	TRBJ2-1	CASSQPQGVREQFF	TGCGCCAGCAGCCAACCCCAGGGGGTTCGGGAGCAGTTCTTC
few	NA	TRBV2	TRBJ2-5	CASRPTGFWETQYF	TGTGCCAGCAGACCCACAGGGTTTTGGGAGACCCAGTACTTC
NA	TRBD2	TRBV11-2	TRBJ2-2	CASSILAAGELFF	TGTGCCAGCAGCATCCTAGCGGCCGGGGAGCTGTTTTTT
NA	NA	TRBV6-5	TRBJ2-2	CASSYSDNTGELFF	TGTGCCAGCAGTTACTCAGACAACACCGGGGAGCTGTTTTTT
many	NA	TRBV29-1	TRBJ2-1	CSSSMSSYNEQFF	TGCAGCTCGTCCATGAGCTCCTACAATGAGCAGTTCTTC
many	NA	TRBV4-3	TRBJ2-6	CASSQDGGFGANVLTF	TGCGCCAGCAGCCAAGATGGGGGTTTTGGGGCCAACGTCCTGACTTTC
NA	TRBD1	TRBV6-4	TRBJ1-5	CASSDWDRRYLRGNQPQHF	TGTGCCAGCAGTGACTGGGACAGGCGGTATTTGAGGGGCAATCAGCCCCAGCATTTT
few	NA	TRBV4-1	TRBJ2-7	CASSQAPQGYEQYF	TGCGCCAGCAGCCAAGCCCCACAGGGTTACGAGCAGTACTTC
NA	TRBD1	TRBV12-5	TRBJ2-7	CASGLVQGLPYEQYF	TGTGCTAGTGGTTTGGTACAGGGGCTGCCCTACGAGCAGTACTTC
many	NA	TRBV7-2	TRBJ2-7	CASSLVGGGEQYF	TGTGCCAGCAGCTTAGTAGGAGGGGGCGAGCAGTACTTC
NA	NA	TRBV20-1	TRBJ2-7	CSARDPFGYEQYF	TGCAGTGCTAGAGATCCGTTCGGTTACGAGCAGTACTTC
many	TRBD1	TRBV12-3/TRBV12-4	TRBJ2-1	CASRPTGGGSYEQFF	TGTGCCAGCAGGCCTACAGGGGGTGGTTCGTATGAGCAGTTCTTC
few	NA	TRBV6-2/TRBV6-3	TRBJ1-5	CASSYEDRGHQPQHF	TGTGCCAGCAGTTACGAGGACCGGGGGCATCAGCCCCAGCATTTT
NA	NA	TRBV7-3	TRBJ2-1	CASSSTYNEQFF	TGTGCCAGCAGTTCGACCTACAATGAGCAGTTCTTC
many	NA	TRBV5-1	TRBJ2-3	CASSLVEGGSDTQYF	TGCGCCAGCAGCCTCGTCGAGGGAGGTTCGGATACGCAGTATTTT
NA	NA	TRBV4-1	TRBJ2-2	CASSQDQNTGELFF	TGCGCCAGCAGCCAAGATCAGAACACCGGGGAGCTGTTTTTT
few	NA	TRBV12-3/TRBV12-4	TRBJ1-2	CASRPTGNGYTF	TGTGCCAGCAGACCTACAGGGAATGGCTACACCTTC
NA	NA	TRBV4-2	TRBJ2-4	CASSQEKAGKNIQYF	TGTGCCAGCAGCCAAGAAAAGGCGGGGAAAAACATTCAGTACTTC
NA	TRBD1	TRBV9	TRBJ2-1	CASSSPGQERDEQFF	TGTGCCAGCAGCTCGCCGGGACAGGAGAGGGATGAGCAGTTCTTC
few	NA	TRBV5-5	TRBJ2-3	CASSPLADTQYF	TGTGCCAGCAGCCCCTTAGCAGATACGCAGTATTTT
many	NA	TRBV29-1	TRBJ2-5	CSVVPRGRGETQYF	TGCAGCGTTGTTCCCCGGGGCAGGGGAGAGACCCAGTACTTC
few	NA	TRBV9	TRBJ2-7	CASSVNPGTSYEQYF	TGTGCCAGCAGCGTAAATCCAGGGACCTCCTACGAGCAGTACTTC
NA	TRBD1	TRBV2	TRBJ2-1	CASSFRGTVYNEQFF	TGTGCCAGCAGTTTTAGGGGGACAGTCTACAATGAGCAGTTCTTC
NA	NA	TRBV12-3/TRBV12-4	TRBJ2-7	CASSPEQGTEGEQYF	TGTGCCAGCAGCCCCGAGCAGGGGACGGAAGGCGAGCAGTACTTC